Below, 16 T cell receptor beta chains from the same sample are listed, as sequenced in a study of T cell changes during pregnancy in multiple sclerosis. Libraries were prepared by immunoSEQ multiplex PCR; TCRdb keeps only in-frame clonotypes and omits some of them. The data hold 73,000 or so clones, with about 89% observed a single time. Here the sequenced sample was peripheral blood, taken in the second trimester of pregnancy. The receptors stem from a female donor with multiple sclerosis, enrolled in a pregnancy study.

This chain uses TRBV7-5 with TRBJ1-5. TRBV7-5 constitutes a pseudogene. The CDR3 is 13 residues long. Here the CDR3 reads CASSLQRGQPQHF. In nucleotides, the CDR3 is TGTGCCAGCAGCTTACAGAGAGGTCAGCCCCAGCATTTT.

The chain combines TRBV20-1 with TRBJ1-5; D remains ambiguous. Germline V gene lookup returns CDR1 DFQATT and CDR2 SNEGSKA (reference sequence). Trimming stripped 5 bases from V and 4 bases from J, with 6 bases between. The CDR3 covers 11 residues. CDR3 region: CSARSNQPQHF. The CDR3 bases are TGCAGTGCTCGCAGTAATCAGCCCCAGCATTTT.

Ten or more counts support this clone. The chain employs TRBV5-1 and TRBJ1-6; maybe TRBD1 (6 bases). Germline assignment: CDR1 SGHRS and CDR2 YFSETQ. The germline V and J ends were trimmed by 0 bases and 9 bases, with 16 bases remaining between them. The CDR3 runs to 16 residues. DNA for the CDR3: TGCGCCAGCAGCTTGGTGGTTGTAGGGGGGGCTTCACCCCTCCACTTT. Amino acids: CASSLVVVGGASPLHF.

The chain recombines TRBV19 with TRBJ1-2; 11 nucleotides align to TRBD1. Germline values: CDR1 LNHDA, CDR2 SQIVND (reference sequence). The CDR3 runs 19 residues. The V segment lost 7 bases and the J segment 0 bases; nucleotides outside the gene matches: 16. This CDR3 reads CASTPRGTGGRRTNYGYTF. DNA of the CDR3: TGTGCCAGTACTCCCAGGGGGACAGGGGGTCGCCGGACTAACTATGGCTACACCTTC. The full variable domain, with the rest looked up from reference TRBV19 and TRBJ1-2, is DGGITQSPKYLFRKEGQNVTLSCEQNLNHDAMYWYRQDPGQGLRLIYYSQIVNDFQKGDIAEGYSVSREKKESFPLTVTSAQKNPTAFYLCASTPRGTGGRRTNYGYTFGSGTRLTVV.

V and J are TRBV20-1 and TRBJ2-3; D gene ambiguous. Germline V gene sequence: CDR1 DFQATT, CDR2 SNEGSKA (reference sequence). CDR3 length: 11 amino acids. V gave up 0 bases and J gave up 6 bases, with 4 bases separating them. The CDR3 protein is CSAREEDTQYF. The CDR3 DNA reads as TGCAGTGCTAGAGAAGAGGATACGCAGTATTTT.

The chain is built from TRBV6-5 and TRBJ1-1, with 7 bases aligning to TRBD1. The CDR3 has 14 residues. The V segment lost 4 bases and the J segment 1 base; nucleotides outside the gene matches: 3. Germline V gene lookup returns CDR1 MNHEY and CDR2 SVGAGI. CDR3 sequence: CASSSGQSNTEAFF. In DNA form, the CDR3 reads TGTGCCAGCAGTTCGGGACAGTCGAACACTGAAGCTTTCTTT.

CDR3 sequence reads: CAWRAGTGAEKLFF. The CDR3 nucleotides read TGTGCCTGGAGGGCCGGGACAGGGGCTGAAAAACTGTTTTTT. This chain connects TRBV30 to TRBJ1-4; 10 nucleotides match TRBD1. Trimming cost V 3 bases and J 7 bases; bases outside gene matches: 5. CDR3 length equals 14 residues. In germline, CDR1 is GTSNPN, CDR2 SVGIG (reference sequence).

This chain links TRBV4-3 with TRBJ1-2, with TRBD1 as a possible D gene (5 bases). The ends were cut back, 0 bases at V and 0 bases at J, with 11 bases in the middle. CDR3 length: 16 residues. Germline lookup yields CDR1 LGHNA and CDR2 YSLEER. CDR3 DNA: TGCGCCAGCAGCCAAGAACGTCAGGGCACTAACTATGGCTACACCTTC. Amino acid sequence: CASSQERQGTNYGYTF.

The rearrangement uses TRBV19 and TRBJ1-2; D not certain. Germline assignment: CDR1 LNHDA and CDR2 SQIVND (reference sequence). V lost 0 bases, J lost 8 bases, and 13 bases lay in between. The CDR3 contains 14 residues. DNA of the CDR3: TGTGCCAGTAGTATAGAAGGCAGGCCTAAGGGCTACACCTTC. Translation: CASSIEGRPKGYTF.

J is TRBJ1-6 and V is TRBV7-9, with D perhaps matching TRBD1 (6 bases). The CDR3 contains 15 residues. CDR1 and CDR2 (germline): SEHNR, FQNEAQ (reference sequence). V was cut by 5 bases and J by 7 bases, with 15 bases left in between. In DNA, the CDR3 is TGTGCCAGCAGCGAAGCGGGGGCCGAGAATTCACCCCTCCACTTT. Encoded protein: CASSEAGAENSPLHF.

This sequence joins TRBV6-6 and TRBJ2-5; D unclear. V was shortened by 5 bases and J by 5 bases, with 15 bases between the two germline ends. Germline V gene sequence: CDR1 MNHNY, CDR2 SVGAGI (reference sequence). The CDR3 is 14 residues long. The CDR3 nucleotides are TGTGCCAGCAGTCCGTTTGACGGGTCTGAGACCCAGTACTTC. Translation gives CASSPFDGSETQYF.

This clone was recorded a few times. This chain connects TRBV19 to TRBJ1-5; 7 bases map to TRBD1. This CDR3 is 14 amino acids long. Germline V gene data show CDR1 as LNHDA and CDR2 as SQIVND (reference sequence). Trimming took 3 bases from V and 7 from J; bases not matched to a gene: 6. The CDR3 here is CASSMVGGLQPQHF. DNA for the CDR3: TGTGCCAGTAGTATGGTAGGGGGCTTGCAGCCCCAGCATTTT.

This chain uses TRBV9 with TRBJ2-2, with D possibly being TRBD1 (6 bases). CDR3 length: 13 residues. Germline V gene data show CDR1 as SGDLS and CDR2 as YYNGEE. V shed 2 bases and J shed 6 bases, with 8 bases lying between them. The CDR3 protein is CASSVSGAGELFF. The CDR3 DNA reads as TGTGCCAGCAGCGTCTCAGGGGCCGGGGAGCTGTTTTTT.

The V call is TRBV6-5, the J call TRBJ2-3; 7 nucleotides match TRBD1. The CDR3 spans 15 residues. The trim removed 6 bases at V and 1 base at J, leaving 7 bases unmatched. In germline, CDR1 is MNHEY, CDR2 SVGAGI. CDR3 bases: TGTGCCAGCAGCCCGGGACAGTGGGGCACAGATACGCAGTATTTT. It codes for CASSPGQWGTDTQYF.

The rearrangement links TRBV7-7 to TRBJ2-5, with D unresolved. The germline CDR1 and CDR2 sequences are SSHAT and FNYEAQ (reference sequence). The germline V and J ends were trimmed by 1 base and 4 bases, with 7 bases remaining between them. CDR3 length: 13 amino acids. The CDR3 DNA is TGTGCCAGCAGCTTAGACTTCCCAGAGACCCAGTACTTC. Translation gives CASSLDFPETQYF.

J is TRBJ2-3 and V is TRBV4-1, with TRBD2 identical over 14 bases. Germline assignment: CDR1 MGHRA and CDR2 YSYEKL. Trimming cost V 0 bases and J 2 bases; bases outside gene matches: 4. The CDR3 consists of 18 residues. CDR3 loop: CASSQETSGGVFTDTQYF. CDR3 sequence (DNA): TGCGCCAGCAGCCAAGAGACTAGCGGGGGGGTATTCACAGATACGCAGTATTTT.